What follows are 4 T cell receptor beta chains derived from one specimen sequenced in a study of blood T cell repertoires in COVID-19. Clones were read by immunoSEQ multiplex PCR, and TCRdb kept only the in-frame ones, dropping some. The table includes roughly 120,000 clones, around 82% detected once. Material for sequencing was peripheral blood. Source of these receptors: a woman aged 45 to 65 with acute or convalescent COVID-19.

The chain employs TRBV5-5 and TRBJ1-5; 7 positions agree with TRBD1. CDR1 and CDR2 from the germline V gene are SGHKS and YYEKEE (reference sequence). With 3 bases clipped from V and 2 bases from J, the junction kept 8 bases outside the gene matches. The CDR3 length is 16 residues. The CDR3 nucleotides read TGTGCCAGCAGCTCCAGTGGGGGGACAGGCAATCAGCCCCAGCATTTT. Protein: CASSSSGGTGNQPQHF.

The chain joins TRBV4-2 to TRBJ2-7; tentatively, D is TRBD2 (6 bases). Germline-derived CDR1 and CDR2 are LGHNA and YNFKEQ. The CDR3 loop spans 16 amino acids. Deletions cut 0 bases from V and 2 bases from J, with 14 bases between. CDR3 sequence (DNA): TGTGCCAGCAGCCAAGATTTGGGGACTCAAACCTACGAGCAGTACTTC. It specifies CASSQDLGTQTYEQYF.

This rearrangement joins TRBV9 to TRBJ1-2; 10 bases fit TRBD1. Germline loops: CDR1 SGDLS, CDR2 YYNGEE. V dropped 4 bases and J dropped 8; count of bases not matched to a gene: 11. The CDR3 sequence is 15 residues long. Written as DNA, the CDR3 is TGTGCCAGCAGCCCCCGGACAGGGGGAGGTTCGGGCTACACCTTC. It translates to CASSPRTGGGSGYTF. The full variable domain, with the rest looked up from reference TRBV9 and TRBJ1-2, is DSGVTQTPKHLITATGQRVTLRCSPRSGDLSVYWYQQSLDQGLQFLIQYYNGEERAKGNILERFSAQQFPDLHSELNLSSLELGDSALYFCASSPRTGGGSGYTFGSGTRLTVV.

This chain links TRBV5-1 with TRBJ2-1; perhaps TRBD2 as D (6 bases). The CDR3 loop spans 14 amino acids. Trimming pared 0 bases from V and 5 bases from J, leaving 9 bases between. Germline-derived CDR1 and CDR2 are SGHRS and YFSETQ. In nucleotides, the CDR3 is TGCGCCAGCAGCTTGGCGCGGGGTCACAATGAGCAGTTCTTC. It is translated as CASSLARGHNEQFF. The full variable domain, its missing parts supplied by reference TRBV5-1 and TRBJ2-1, is KAGVTQTPRYLIKTRGQQVTLSCSPISGHRSVSWYQQTPGQGLQFLFEYFSETQRNKGNFPGRFSGRQFSNSRSEMNVSTLELGDSALYLCASSLARGHNEQFFGPGTRLTVL.